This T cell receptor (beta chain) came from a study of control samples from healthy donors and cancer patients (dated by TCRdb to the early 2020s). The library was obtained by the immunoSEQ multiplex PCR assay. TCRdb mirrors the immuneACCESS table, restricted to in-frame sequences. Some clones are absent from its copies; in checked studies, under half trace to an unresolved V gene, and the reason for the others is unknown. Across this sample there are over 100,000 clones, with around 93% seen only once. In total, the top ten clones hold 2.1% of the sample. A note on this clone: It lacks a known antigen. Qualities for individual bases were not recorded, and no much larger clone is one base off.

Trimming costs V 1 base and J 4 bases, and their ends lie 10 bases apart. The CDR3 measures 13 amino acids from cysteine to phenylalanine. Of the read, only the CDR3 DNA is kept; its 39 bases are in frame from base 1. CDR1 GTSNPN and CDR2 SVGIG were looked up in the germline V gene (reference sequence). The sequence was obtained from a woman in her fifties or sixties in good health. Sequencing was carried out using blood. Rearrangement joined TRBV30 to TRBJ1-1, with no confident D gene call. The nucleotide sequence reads TGTGCCTGGAGTGACCTGCCCGGCACTGAAGCTTTCTTT. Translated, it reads CAWSDLPGTEAFF.